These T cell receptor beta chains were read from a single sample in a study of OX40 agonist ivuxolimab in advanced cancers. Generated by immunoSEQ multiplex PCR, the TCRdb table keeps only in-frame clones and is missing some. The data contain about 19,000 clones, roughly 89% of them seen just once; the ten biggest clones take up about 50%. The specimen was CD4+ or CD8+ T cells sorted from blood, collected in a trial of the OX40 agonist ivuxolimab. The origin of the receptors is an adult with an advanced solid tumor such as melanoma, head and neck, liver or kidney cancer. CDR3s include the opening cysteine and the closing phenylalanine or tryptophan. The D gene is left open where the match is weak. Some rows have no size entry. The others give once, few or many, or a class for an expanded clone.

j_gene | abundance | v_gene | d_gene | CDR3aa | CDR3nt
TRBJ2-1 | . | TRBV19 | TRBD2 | CASSHSGRAFNNEQFF | TGTGCCAGTAGTCATAGCGGGAGGGCCTTTAACAATGAGCAGTTCTTC
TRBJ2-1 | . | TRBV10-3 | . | CAISEVQAQLRNEQFF | TGTGCCATCAGTGAGGTACAGGCCCAATTACGGAATGAGCAGTTCTTC
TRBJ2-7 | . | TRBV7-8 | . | CASTLRALLDEQYF | TGTGCCAGCACCCTTAGAGCCTTGCTGGACGAGCAGTACTTC
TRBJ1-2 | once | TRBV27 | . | CASSRDTGAYGYTF | TGTGCCAGCAGTCGGGATACGGGGGCATATGGCTACACCTTC
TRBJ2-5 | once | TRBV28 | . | CASSLGLDQETQYF | TGTGCCAGCAGCTTAGGTCTAGATCAAGAGACCCAGTACTTC
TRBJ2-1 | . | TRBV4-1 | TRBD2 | CASSQDRLAGAYEQFF | TGCGCCAGCAGCCAAGATAGACTAGCGGGAGCCTATGAGCAGTTCTTC
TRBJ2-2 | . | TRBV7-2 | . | CASSFDRRWTGELFF | TGTGCCAGCAGCTTTGACAGGCGGTGGACCGGGGAGCTGTTTTTT
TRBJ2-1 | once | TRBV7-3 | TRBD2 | CASSLKPTSGGSSYNEQFF | TGTGCCAGCAGCTTAAAACCTACTAGCGGCGGGAGCTCCTACAATGAGCAGTTCTTC
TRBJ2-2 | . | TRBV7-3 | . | CASSTTGLGTGELFF | TGTGCCAGCAGCACAACGGGTCTGGGCACCGGGGAGCTGTTTTTT
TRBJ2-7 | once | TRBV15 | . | CATSRAGAGHYEQYF | TGTGCCACCAGCAGAGCGGGGGCGGGTCACTACGAGCAGTACTTC
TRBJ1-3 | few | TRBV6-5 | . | CASSYRELNTIYF | TGTGCCAGCAGTTACCGGGAGTTAAACACCATATATTTT
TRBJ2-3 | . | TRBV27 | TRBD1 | CASSFLTGTDTQYF | TGTGCCAGCAGTTTTTTGACAGGGACAGATACGCAGTATTTT
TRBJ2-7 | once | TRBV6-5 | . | CASSYRVPPYEQYF | TGTGCCAGCAGTTACCGCGTACCACCCTACGAGCAGTACTTC
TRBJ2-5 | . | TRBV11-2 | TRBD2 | CASSPMGLAGQETQYF | TGTGCCAGCAGTCCTATGGGTCTAGCGGGCCAAGAGACCCAGTACTTC
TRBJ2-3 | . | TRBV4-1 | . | CASSQGTSTSTDTQYF | TGCGCCAGCAGCCAAGGGACTTCCACTAGCACAGATACGCAGTATTTT
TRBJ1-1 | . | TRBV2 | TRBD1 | CASSEVGQGETEAFF | TGTGCCAGCAGTGAGGTAGGACAGGGAGAAACTGAAGCTTTCTTT
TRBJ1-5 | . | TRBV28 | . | CASSYGDQPQHF | TGTGCCAGCAGTTACGGGGATCAGCCCCAGCATTTT
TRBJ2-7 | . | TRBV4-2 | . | CASSQGGAGTYEQYF | TGTGCCAGCAGCCAAGGAGGGGCGGGAACCTACGAGCAGTACTTC
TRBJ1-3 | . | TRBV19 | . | CASSWDNSGNTIYF | TGTGCCAGTAGTTGGGACAACTCTGGAAACACCATATATTTT
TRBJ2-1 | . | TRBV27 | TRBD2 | CASSFWAGGPGEQFF | TGTGCCAGCAGTTTTTGGGCGGGAGGGCCAGGTGAGCAGTTCTTC
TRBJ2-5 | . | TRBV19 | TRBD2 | CASSVSSGRPAETQYF | TGTGCCAGTAGTGTTTCTAGCGGGAGACCTGCAGAGACCCAGTACTTC
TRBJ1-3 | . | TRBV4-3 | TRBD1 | CASSQAGGGTIYF | TGCGCCAGCAGCCAAGCAGGGGGCGGCACCATATATTTT